This T cell receptor (beta chain) is from a study of blood T cell repertoires in COVID-19. Study overall: The United States, Italy and Spain provided the acute and convalescent COVID-19 samples.

Authors' methods: Scientists estimated how many nucleated cells there were by amplifying reference gene primers. Produced via immunoSEQ multiplex PCR; TCRdb's table is partial and in-frame only. V and J calls and clone size follow that table, whereas D and trimming were derived from the DNA. This table holds around 160,000 clones, 87% found once. This clone has more than one count but fewer than ten. Cohort allocation depended upon clinical history that participants reported. The CDR3 loop spans 18 amino acids. V gave up 5 bases and J gave up 1 base, with 21 bases separating them. Germline-derived CDR1 and CDR2 are MNHNY and SVGAGI (reference sequence).

The chain couples TRBV6-6 to TRBJ1-5, with D tentatively TRBD1 (5 bases). What was sequenced was PBMCs or T cells enriched from blood (not recorded which). This TCR was recovered from a middle-aged woman who had been exposed to COVID-19. CDR3 residues: CASSPYAGGEWSNQPQHF. The CDR3 DNA reads as TGTGCCAGCAGTCCTTACGCCGGGGGGGAATGGAGCAATCAGCCCCAGCATTTT.